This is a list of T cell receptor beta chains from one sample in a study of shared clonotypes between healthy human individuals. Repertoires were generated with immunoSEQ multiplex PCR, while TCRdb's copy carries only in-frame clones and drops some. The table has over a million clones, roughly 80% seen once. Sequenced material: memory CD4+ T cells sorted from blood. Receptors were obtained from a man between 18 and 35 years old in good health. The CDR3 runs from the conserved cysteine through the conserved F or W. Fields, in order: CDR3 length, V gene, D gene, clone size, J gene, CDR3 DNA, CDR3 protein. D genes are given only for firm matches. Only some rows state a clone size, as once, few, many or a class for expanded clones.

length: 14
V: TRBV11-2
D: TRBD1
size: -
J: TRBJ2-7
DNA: TGTGCCAGCAGCTTAGATTGGACAGGGTGGGAGCAGTACTTC
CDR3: CASSLDWTGWEQYF

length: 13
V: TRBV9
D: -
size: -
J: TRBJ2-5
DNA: TGTGCCAGCAGCGTAATACCCCAAGAGACCCAGTACTTC
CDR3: CASSVIPQETQYF

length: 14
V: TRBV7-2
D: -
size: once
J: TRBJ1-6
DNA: TGTGCCAGCAGCTTGGGGGGAGCGAATTCACCCCTCCACTTT
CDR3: CASSLGGANSPLHF

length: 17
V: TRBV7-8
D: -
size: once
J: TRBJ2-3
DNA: TGTGCCAGCAGCAACAAGGACAGATTAACTAGCACAGATACGCAGTATTTT
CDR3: CASSNKDRLTSTDTQYF

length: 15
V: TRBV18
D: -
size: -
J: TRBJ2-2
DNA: TGTGCCAGCTCCCAATGGGCAGGGAACACCGGGGAGCTGTTTTTT
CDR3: CASSQWAGNTGELFF

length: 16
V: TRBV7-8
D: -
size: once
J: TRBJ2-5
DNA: TGTGCCAGCAGCTCAAGATATGGGGGGCGGTGGGAGACCCAGTACTTC
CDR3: CASSSRYGGRWETQYF

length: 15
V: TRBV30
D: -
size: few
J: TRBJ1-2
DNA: TGTGCCTGGACCAGCGGCGGGGGGCGCCCCTGGGGCTACACCTTC
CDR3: CAWTSGGGRPWGYTF

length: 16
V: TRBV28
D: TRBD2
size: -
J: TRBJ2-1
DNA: TGTGCCAGCAGTCCGACTAGCGGGGGCCTCCACAATGAGCAGTTCTTC
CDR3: CASSPTSGGLHNEQFF

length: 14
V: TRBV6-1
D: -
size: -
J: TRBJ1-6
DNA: TGTGCCAGCAGTCCTTCGATGGGGGATTCACCCCTCCACTTT
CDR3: CASSPSMGDSPLHF

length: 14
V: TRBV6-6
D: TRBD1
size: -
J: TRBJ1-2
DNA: TGTGCCAGCAGGAACCAGGGGGTCCATTATGGCTACACCTTC
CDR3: CASRNQGVHYGYTF

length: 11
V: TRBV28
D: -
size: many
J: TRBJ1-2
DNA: TGTGCCAGCAGGGAGGAGAGGGGCTACACCTTC
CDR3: CASREERGYTF

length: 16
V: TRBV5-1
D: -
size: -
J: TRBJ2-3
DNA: TGCGCCAGCAGCCCCCTGACCTTGGCTGGCGCGCGTACGCAGTATTTT
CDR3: CASSPLTLAGARTQYF

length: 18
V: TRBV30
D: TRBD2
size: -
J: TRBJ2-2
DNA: TGTGCCTGGAGTCCCCCGGGACTAGCGGCCGCGAACACCGGGGAGCTGTTTTTT
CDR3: CAWSPPGLAAANTGELFF

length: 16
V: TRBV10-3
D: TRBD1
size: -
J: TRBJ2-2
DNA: TGTGCCATCAGTGAGTCGAGGGGGCTGAACACCGGGGAGCTGTTTTTT
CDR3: CAISESRGLNTGELFF

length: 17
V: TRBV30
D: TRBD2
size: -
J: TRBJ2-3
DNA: TGTGCCTGGAGGGCGGCGGGGGGCACTAGAGGGACAGATACGCAGTATTTT
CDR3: CAWRAAGGTRGTDTQYF

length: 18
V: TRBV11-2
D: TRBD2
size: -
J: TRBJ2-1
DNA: TGTGCCAGCAGCTTAGGTAGGCTCCCAGCGGGACCCTACAATGAGCAGTTCTTC
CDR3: CASSLGRLPAGPYNEQFF

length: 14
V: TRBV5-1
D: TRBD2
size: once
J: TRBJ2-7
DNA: TGCGCCAGCAGCTTGGGCGGGAGCTCCTACGAGCAGTACTTC
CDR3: CASSLGGSSYEQYF

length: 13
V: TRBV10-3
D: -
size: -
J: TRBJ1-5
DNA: TGTGCCATCAGTGGACAGGGCAATCAGCCCCAGCATTTT
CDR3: CAISGQGNQPQHF

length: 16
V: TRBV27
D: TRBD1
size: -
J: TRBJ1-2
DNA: TGTGCCAGCAGTTTATTTGCAGGGGGCGCGCCATATGGCTACACCTTC
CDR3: CASSLFAGGAPYGYTF

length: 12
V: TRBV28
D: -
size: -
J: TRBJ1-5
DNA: TGTGCCAGCGAACCCACTAATCAGCCCCAGCATTTT
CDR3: CASEPTNQPQHF

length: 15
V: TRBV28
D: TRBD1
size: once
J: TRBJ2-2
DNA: TGTGCCAGCATTCGGACAGGGATGGGAGCCGGGGAGCTGTTTTTT
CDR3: CASIRTGMGAGELFF

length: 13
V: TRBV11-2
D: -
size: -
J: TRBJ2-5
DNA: TGTGCCAGCAGCCTGATCCTGAGGGAGACCCAGTACTTC
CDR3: CASSLILRETQYF

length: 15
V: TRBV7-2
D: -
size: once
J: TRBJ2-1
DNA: TGTGCCAGCAGCCCCCGATCGGCGGGGTACAATGAGCAGTTCTTC
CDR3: CASSPRSAGYNEQFF

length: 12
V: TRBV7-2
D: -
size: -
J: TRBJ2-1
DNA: TGTGCCAGCAGCTTAGCCTACAATGAGCAGTTCTTC
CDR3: CASSLAYNEQFF

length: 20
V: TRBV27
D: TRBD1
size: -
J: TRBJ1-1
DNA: TGTGCCAGCAGTTTATTGAGGCTGGGACAGGGGAGTTGGTGGAACACTGAAGCTTTCTTT
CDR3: CASSLLRLGQGSWWNTEAFF

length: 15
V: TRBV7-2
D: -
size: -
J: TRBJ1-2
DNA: TGTGCCAGCAGCTTAACGGCCGGGGGCAACGGCGGCTACACCTTC
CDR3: CASSLTAGGNGGYTF

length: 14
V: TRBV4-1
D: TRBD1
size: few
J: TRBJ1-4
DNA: TGCGCCAGCAGGTACGACAGGGTCAGCGAAAAACTGTTTTTT
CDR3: CASRYDRVSEKLFF

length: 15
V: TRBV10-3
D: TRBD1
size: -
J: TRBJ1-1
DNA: TGTGCCATCCGTCCGGGACAGGAAATGAACACTGAAGCTTTCTTT
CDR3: CAIRPGQEMNTEAFF

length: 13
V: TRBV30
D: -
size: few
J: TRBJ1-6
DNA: TGTGCCTGGAGTAAAGGGCATAATTCACCCCTCCACTTT
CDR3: CAWSKGHNSPLHF

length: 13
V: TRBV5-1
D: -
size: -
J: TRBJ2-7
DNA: TGCGCCAGCATAAGGACGGGTCCCTACGAGCAGTACTTC
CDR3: CASIRTGPYEQYF

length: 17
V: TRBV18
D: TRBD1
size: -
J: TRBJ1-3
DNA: TGTGCCAGCTCACCACGGACAGGGGGAGACTCTGGAAACACCATATATTTT
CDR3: CASSPRTGGDSGNTIYF

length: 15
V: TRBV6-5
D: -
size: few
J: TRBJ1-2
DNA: TGTGCCAGCACCTCACCGACTAGCCTGACCTATGGCTACACCTTC
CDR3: CASTSPTSLTYGYTF

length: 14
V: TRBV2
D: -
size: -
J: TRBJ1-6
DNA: TGTGCCAGCACCTTGGGCAGGGGAAGTTCACCCCTCCACTTT
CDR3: CASTLGRGSSPLHF

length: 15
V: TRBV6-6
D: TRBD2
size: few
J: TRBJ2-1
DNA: TGTGCCAGCAGTTACTCGACGGGGGGTTACAATGAGCAGTTCTTC
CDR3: CASSYSTGGYNEQFF

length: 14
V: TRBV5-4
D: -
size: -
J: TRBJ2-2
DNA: TGTGCCAGCAGCTTGGGCGAGTACACCGGGGAGCTGTTTTTT
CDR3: CASSLGEYTGELFF

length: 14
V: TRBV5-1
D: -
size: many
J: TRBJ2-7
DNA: TGCGCCAGCAGCTTGGAGCCAGGTTTGGCCGAGCAGTACTTC
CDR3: CASSLEPGLAEQYF

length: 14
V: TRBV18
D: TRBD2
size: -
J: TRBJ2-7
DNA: TGTGCCAGCTCACCAGAAGGGAGGGGTTACGAGCAGTACTTC
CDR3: CASSPEGRGYEQYF

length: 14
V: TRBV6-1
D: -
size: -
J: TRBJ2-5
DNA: TGTGCCAGCAGCCCCGGGATTCGCCAAGAGACCCAGTACTTC
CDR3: CASSPGIRQETQYF

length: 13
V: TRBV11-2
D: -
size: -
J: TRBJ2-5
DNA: TGTGCCAGCAGCTCCACAGGGTACGAGACCCAGTACTTC
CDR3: CASSSTGYETQYF

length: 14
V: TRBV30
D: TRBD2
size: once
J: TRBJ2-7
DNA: TGTGCCTGGAGCGTAACTAGCGGGAGCCACGAGCAGTACTTC
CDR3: CAWSVTSGSHEQYF

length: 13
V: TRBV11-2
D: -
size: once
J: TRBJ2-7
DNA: TGTGCCAGCAGCTTCAGACAGTTTACCGAGCAGTACTTC
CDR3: CASSFRQFTEQYF

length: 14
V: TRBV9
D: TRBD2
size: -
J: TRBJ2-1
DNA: TGTGCCAGCAGCCGCGGACTAGCTTCCAATGAGCAGTTCTTC
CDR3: CASSRGLASNEQFF

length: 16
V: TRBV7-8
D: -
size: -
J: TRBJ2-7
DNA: TGTGCCAGCAGCTTAGGATCGGCTAGGTTGTCCTACGAGCAGTACTTC
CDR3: CASSLGSARLSYEQYF

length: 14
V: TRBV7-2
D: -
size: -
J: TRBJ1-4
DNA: TGTGCCAGCAGCTTACAGGGGTACGGTGAAAAACTGTTTTTT
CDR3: CASSLQGYGEKLFF

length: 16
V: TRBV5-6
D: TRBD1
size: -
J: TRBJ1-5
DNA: TGTGCCAGCAGCTCTATGGACAGGGAAGAAAGTCAGCCCCAGCATTTT
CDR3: CASSSMDREESQPQHF

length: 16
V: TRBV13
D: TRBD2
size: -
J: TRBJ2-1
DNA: TGTGCCAGCAGCCCCTGGACTAGCGGGGGCTACAATGAGCAGTTCTTC
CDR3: CASSPWTSGGYNEQFF

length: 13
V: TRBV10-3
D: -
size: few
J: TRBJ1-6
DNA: TGTGCCATCAGTGAAGGTACTAATTCACCCCTCCACTTT
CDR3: CAISEGTNSPLHF

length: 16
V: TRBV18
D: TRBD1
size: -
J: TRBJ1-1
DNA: TGTGCCAGCTCACCACTCCCCAGGGGGTTGAACACTGAAGCTTTCTTT
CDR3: CASSPLPRGLNTEAFF

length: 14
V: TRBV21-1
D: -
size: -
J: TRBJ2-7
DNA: TGTGCCAGCAGCAAAATGGGGAATTCCTACGAGCAGTACTTC
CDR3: CASSKMGNSYEQYF

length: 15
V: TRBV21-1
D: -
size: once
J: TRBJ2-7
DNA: TGTGCCAGCAGCAAAGACGGACTAGCGGGCTACGAGCAGTACTTC
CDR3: CASSKDGLAGYEQYF